Listed here are 8 T cell receptor beta chains from one sample, sequenced in a study of Ad26.COV2.S vaccination and SARS-CoV-2 variants. Sequencing was performed with immunoSEQ multiplex PCR; in TCRdb, only in-frame clones are kept and a portion is missing. The sample lists about 500,000 clones, about nine tenths occurring once. Documented treatment: some 19 received Ad26.COV2.S at low or high dose, single or two shots; 5 received placebo; per-sample allocation not given. The study sampled participants on day 63 after the first vaccine or placebo injection. The source material was peripheral blood, sampled in a trial of Ad26.COV2.S vaccine versus placebo. These receptors were obtained from a person aged 18-60 years who received the Ad26.COV2.S COVID-19 vaccine or a placebo.

V is TRBV7-8 and J is TRBJ2-4, with no clear D. Trimming stripped 5 bases from V and 0 bases from J, with 14 bases between. Per the germline V gene, CDR1 is SGHVS and CDR2 is FQNEAQ. CDR3 length: 16 residues. The CDR3 sequence: CASSPLSRAAKNIQYF. As DNA, the CDR3 is TGTGCCAGCAGCCCACTTTCTCGTGCAGCCAAAAACATTCAGTACTTC. Full variable domain (rest looked up from reference TRBV7-8 and TRBJ2-4): GAGVSQSPRYKVAKRGQDVALRCDPISGHVSLFWYQQALGQGPEFLTYFQNEAQLDKSGLPSDRFFAERPEGSVSTLKIQRTQQEDSAVYLCASSPLSRAAKNIQYFGAGTRLSVL.

V gene TRBV2 combines with J gene TRBJ1-1; a possible D gene is TRBD1 (6 bases). The CDR3 consists of 16 residues. V lost 7 bases and J 3 bases, leaving 21 bases between the germline ends. In germline, CDR1 is SNHLY, CDR2 FYNNEI. The CDR3 DNA is TGTGCCAGCATCTCAGGGGTCGCTACAAGAGACACTGAAGCTTTCTTT. This translates into CASISGVATRDTEAFF.

The chain employs TRBV20-1 and TRBJ2-7; D might be TRBD2 (6 bases). Germline V lookup: CDR1 DFQATT, CDR2 SNEGSKA (reference sequence). With 7 bases removed from V and 2 bases from J, the gap between germline ends came to 9 bases. This CDR3 has 11 amino acids. The CDR3, as DNA: TGCAGTGGACTAGGTCCCTACGAGCAGTACTTC. Protein: CSGLGPYEQYF.

The chain has TRBV30 and TRBJ2-1, with D perhaps given as TRBD1 or TRBD2 (5 bases each). The CDR3 is 14 residues long. V was trimmed by 5 bases and J by 4 bases, leaving 15 bases between them. Germline loops: CDR1 GTSNPN, CDR2 SVGIG (reference sequence). The CDR3 bases are TGTGCCTGGTCCGAGGGGATTTGGTACAATGAGCAGTTCTTC. This codes for CAWSEGIWYNEQFF.

This clone was observed a single time. The CDR3 region is CAWRHRGYGYTF. CDR3 coding DNA: TGTGCCTGGAGACACAGGGGATATGGCTACACCTTC. The rearrangement links TRBV30 to TRBJ1-2; the match to TRBD1 covers 7 bases. This CDR3 is built from 12 residues. CDR1 and CDR2 (germline): GTSNPN, SVGIG (reference sequence). Trimming cost V 3 bases and J 5 bases; bases outside gene matches: 3.

Comment on this clone: Other DNA sequences in this sample translate to the same CDR3. CDR3 coding DNA: TGTGCCAGCAGCGTAGGTCACAATCAGCCCCAGCATTTT. As protein: CASSVGHNQPQHF. The rearrangement links TRBV9 to TRBJ1-5; D is uncertain. Germline V gives CDR1 SGDLS, CDR2 YYNGEE. The CDR3 spans 13 residues. Trimming took off 0 bases at V and 3 bases at J, with 4 bases between the two ends.

The chain joins TRBV27 to TRBJ1-4; D is perhaps TRBD1 (6 bases). The CDR3 runs 16 residues. Germline CDR1 is MNHEY and CDR2 is SMNVEV (reference sequence). V lost 5 bases, J lost 3 bases, and 16 bases lay in between. CDR3 in DNA: TGTGCCAGCAGTACCCGAGGTAGGGGGGCTAATGAAAAACTGTTTTTT. Translation: CASSTRGRGANEKLFF.

The rearrangement uses TRBV5-4 and TRBJ2-5; 8 bases align to TRBD2. Germline lookup yields CDR1 SGHNT and CDR2 YYREEE (reference sequence). This CDR3 has 17 residues. V shed 1 base and J 0 bases; nucleotides not matched to a gene: 8. This CDR3 is CASSLLGAGEYQETQYF. The CDR3 bases are TGTGCCAGCAGCTTGTTGGGAGCGGGGGAGTACCAAGAGACCCAGTACTTC.